This T cell receptor beta chain was sequenced during a study of T cell responses to AZD1222 COVID-19 vaccine. Whole-study results and caveats: The study found Spike-specific TCR breadth and depth rose after two AZD1222 doses.

Trimming took off 1 base at V and 8 bases at J, with 14 bases between the two ends. This CDR3 has 15 amino acids. The germline V gene encodes CDR1 SGHAT and CDR2 FQNNGV. The repertoire was sequenced with immunoSEQ multiplex PCR; TCRdb's copy has only in-frame clones and lacks some. The table records roughly 97,000 clones, about 94% of them present only once. Comments on this clone: Its target is unknown.

The sequencing used peripheral blood, collected on day 0 of AZD1222 vaccination. This sequence joins TRBV11-2 and TRBJ1-4; D unclear. This clonotype originated in an adult in good health. The CDR3 DNA follows: TGTGCCAGCAGCTTAGGTTTTGGGTATGGAGAAAAACTGTTTTTT. This translates into CASSLGFGYGEKLFF.